These 26 T cell receptor beta chains came from one sample sequenced in a study of T cells in tuberculosis. This table comes from immunoSEQ multiplex PCR, and its TCRdb copy is limited to in-frame clones, with some not included. Of some 34,000 clones listed, about 90% are singletons. What was sequenced was PBMCs. The receptors shown here come from a donor aged 10-30 years with latent tuberculosis or without tuberculosis infection. Some clones in this sample may be carry-over from other donors' samples.

The V call is TRBV2, the J call TRBJ2-2; possible D gene TRBD2, 6 bases. Germline V CDR1 and CDR2: SNHLY, FYNNEI. V was clipped by 6 bases and J by 3 bases, with 14 bases between them. CDR3 length: 15 amino acids. The DNA of the CDR3 is TGTGCCAGCAGCCCGAACGGGGGAGACACCGGGGAGCTGTTTTTT. Its translation: CASSPNGGDTGELFF.

The chain uses TRBV23-1 and TRBJ1-5, with TRBD1 as a possible D gene (5 bases). TRBV23-1 belongs to the ORF category, with a function that is uncertain. The V and J ends lost 6 bases and 9 bases respectively, with 9 bases between them. The CDR3 loop spans 11 amino acids. CDR3 sequence: CASSPQGPQHF. CDR3 nucleotide sequence: TGCGCCAGCAGCCCGCAGGGGCCCCAGCATTTT.

The chain couples TRBV15 to TRBJ2-5; tentatively, D is TRBD1 (5 bases). This CDR3 spans 15 amino acids. Germline CDR1 LNHNV, CDR2 YYDKDF (reference sequence). The V end was cut by 1 base, the J end by 5 bases, with 14 bases between. CDR3 protein: CATSRGGSERETQYF. The CDR3 DNA is TGTGCCACCAGCAGAGGGGGCTCTGAGAGGGAGACCCAGTACTTC.

V and J are TRBV5-4 and TRBJ2-3, with a possible D match to TRBD2 (6 bases). Deletions cut 2 bases from V and 3 bases from J, with 13 bases between. The V gene's germline CDR1 is SGHNT and CDR2 YYREEE (reference sequence). This CDR3 is built from 15 residues. The CDR3 here is CASSFRAGTTDTQYF. In DNA form, the CDR3 reads TGTGCCAGCAGCTTTCGGGCGGGAACGACAGATACGCAGTATTTT.

V usage is TRBV4-1 and J usage is TRBJ2-7, with 8 bases matching TRBD2. From germline, CDR1 is MGHRA and CDR2 YSYEKL. There are 19 residues in the CDR3. Trimming removed 0 bases from V and 2 bases from J; junction bases left unmatched: 15. The DNA of the CDR3 is TGCGCCAGCAGCCAAGAAAAAGTGTCGGGTGGGACTAGTCCCTACGAGCAGTACTTC. Translation: CASSQEKVSGGTSPYEQYF.

V usage is TRBV11-2 and J usage is TRBJ2-5; perhaps TRBD1 as D (6 bases). The ends were cut back, 1 base at V and 3 bases at J, with 18 bases in the middle. Germline CDR1 is SGHAT and CDR2 is FQNNGV. CDR3 size: 17 residues. The CDR3 nucleotides are TGTGCCAGCAGCTTAGGGTCCCCAGGGACACTCGAAGAGACCCAGTACTTC. Protein: CASSLGSPGTLEETQYF.

In its sample, this clone was seen once. V gene TRBV29-1 combines with J gene TRBJ1-1; D is uncertain. The CDR3 has 11 amino acids. Trimming pared 8 bases from V and 7 bases from J, leaving 14 bases between. Germline CDR1 and CDR2: SQVTM and ANQGSEA. CDR3: CSSSLGSEAFF. The CDR3 DNA follows: TGCAGCTCCTCTCTAGGCAGTGAAGCTTTCTTT.

This clone was found once. The chain employs TRBV6-5 and TRBJ1-2; D is ambiguous. Germline CDR1 reads MNHEY; CDR2 reads SVGAGI. Trimming pared 5 bases from V and 6 bases from J, leaving 10 bases between. This CDR3 comprises 12 residues. The CDR3 nucleotides read TGTGCCAGCAGTGCGACTAGGGATGGCTACACCTTC. This encodes CASSATRDGYTF.

The chain uses TRBV9 and TRBJ2-3; 9 nucleotides match TRBD2. The V gene end was trimmed by 4 bases and the J gene end by 0 bases; junction bases not matched to a gene: 12. Germline V gives CDR1 SGDLS, CDR2 YYNGEE. The CDR3 is made up of 18 amino acids. The CDR3 coding sequence is TGTGCCAGCAGCCATCGGGCGGGGGGGGCTCCTAGCACAGATACGCAGTATTTT. Translated: CASSHRAGGAPSTDTQYF.

The chain carries TRBV6-1 and TRBJ2-7; the match to TRBD2 covers 7 bases. The CDR3 totals 14 residues. J gave up 6 bases and V 0 bases, and 5 bases lay outside the gene matches. CDR1 is MNHNS, CDR2 SASEGT, per germline. The CDR3 sequence is CASSEAFREGEQYF. CDR3 in DNA: TGTGCCAGCAGTGAAGCGTTTAGGGAGGGCGAGCAGTACTTC.

The V gene is TRBV2, the J gene TRBJ1-1, with unresolved D. V lost 7 bases and J 1 base, leaving 16 bases between the germline ends. Germline CDR1 is SNHLY and CDR2 is FYNNEI. There are 15 residues in the CDR3. The CDR3 region has the DNA TGTGCCAGCACCCCGGGGAGGGCCGCGAACACTGAAGCTTTCTTT. Amino acids: CASTPGRAANTEAFF.

The rearrangement uses TRBV11-2 and TRBJ1-1; maybe TRBD1 (6 bases). V was trimmed by 5 bases and J by 4 bases, leaving 17 bases between them. Germline V gene data show CDR1 as SGHAT and CDR2 as FQNNGV. The length of the CDR3 is 15 residues. In DNA, the CDR3 is TGTGCCAGCAGCGGCAGACAGGCGTTATCCACTGAAGCTTTCTTT. This codes for CASSGRQALSTEAFF.

J is TRBJ2-7 and V is TRBV4-1; 11 bases match TRBD2. The V gene end was trimmed by 9 bases and the J gene end by 2 bases; junction bases not matched to a gene: 12. The CDR3 covers 16 residues. Germline lookup yields CDR1 MGHRA and CDR2 YSYEKL. The DNA for the CDR3 is TGCGCCAGTACGCCGGGACTAGCGGAGTTTCCCTACGAGCAGTACTTC. Its translation is CASTPGLAEFPYEQYF.

The V gene is TRBV7-9, the J gene TRBJ2-7; TRBD2 aligns across 9 bases. V lost 8 bases to trimming and J lost 3 bases; unmatched junction nucleotides: 5. The germline CDR1 and CDR2 sequences are SEHNR and FQNEAQ (reference sequence). The CDR3 has 13 residues. CDR3 DNA: TGTGCCAGCGCCATAGCGGGAGTCTACGAGCAGTACTTC. Protein: CASAIAGVYEQYF.

This chain joins TRBV6-5 and TRBJ2-7; D is unresolved. Trimming left V 1 base short and J 5 bases short, with 15 bases between. The CDR3 loop spans 15 amino acids. The germline gives CDR1 MNHEY, CDR2 SVGAGI. CDR3 DNA sequence: TGTGCCAGCAGTTACTACCCCCCGTTGGGCCACGAGCAGTACTTC. Residues: CASSYYPPLGHEQYF.

The V and J genes are TRBV28 and TRBJ2-1; TRBD1 agrees at 9 bases. The trim removed 5 bases at V and 4 bases at J, leaving 9 bases unmatched. CDR1 is MDHEN, CDR2 SYDVKM, per germline. The CDR3 length is 16 residues. In DNA, the CDR3 is TGTGCCAGCAGTGCCACTCCGGGACAGGGTTACAATGAGCAGTTCTTC. It codes for CASSATPGQGYNEQFF.

The rearrangement links TRBV6-1 to TRBJ1-4; 7 positions match TRBD1. CDR1 and CDR2 (germline): MNHNS, SASEGT. The CDR3 totals 14 residues. Trimming took 10 bases from V and 6 from J; bases not matched to a gene: 11. CDR3 loop: CATAYWDRDEKLFF. CDR3 DNA sequence: TGTGCCACCGCTTATTGGGACAGAGATGAAAAACTGTTTTTT.

The chain combines TRBV7-8 with TRBJ2-7; 7 positions match TRBD2. The V segment lost 5 bases and the J segment 0 bases; nucleotides outside the gene matches: 7. Germline V gene lookup returns CDR1 SGHVS and CDR2 FQNEAQ. CDR3 length equals 15 residues. CDR3: CASSPLAGGSYEQYF. In nucleotides, the CDR3 is TGTGCCAGCAGCCCTTTAGCGGGTGGCTCCTACGAGCAGTACTTC.

V is TRBV5-1 and J is TRBJ2-7; 7 nucleotides agree with TRBD1. V shed 0 bases and J 2 bases; nucleotides not matched to a gene: 8. Germline V gene sequence: CDR1 SGHRS, CDR2 YFSETQ. CDR3 size: 16 residues. This chain's CDR3 is CASSLGGGGRTYEQYF. The CDR3 coding sequence is TGCGCCAGCAGCTTGGGAGGGGGCGGAAGGACCTACGAGCAGTACTTC.

The V gene is TRBV5-4, the J gene TRBJ2-7; 9 bases match TRBD1. Trimming took 4 bases from V and 5 from J; bases not matched to a gene: 7. Germline V gene sequence: CDR1 SGHNT, CDR2 YYREEE (reference sequence). This CDR3 comprises 14 residues. The CDR3 DNA reads TGTGCCAGCAGCGTAGGACAGGGGCGTCACGAGCAGTACTTC. Amino acids: CASSVGQGRHEQYF.

The V gene is TRBV7-6, the J gene TRBJ2-1; D is perhaps TRBD2 (5 bases). CDR1 and CDR2 from the germline V gene are SGHVS and FNYEAQ. The V and J ends lost 3 bases and 7 bases respectively, with 16 bases between them. CDR3 length equals 15 residues. The CDR3: CASSFLAGGVNEQFF. In DNA, the CDR3 is TGTGCCAGCAGCTTTCTAGCAGGAGGTGTAAATGAGCAGTTCTTC.

In nucleotides, the CDR3 is TGTGCCAGCAGGATAACCCCCCAACTAGGAGCCCCTTTTTGGTTCTTC. Its protein product is CASRITPQLGAPFWFF. The chain has TRBV27 and TRBJ2-1; TRBD2 might be the D (5 bases). Germline CDR1 is MNHEY and CDR2 is SMNVEV (reference sequence). This CDR3 has 16 residues. Trimming removed 6 bases at V and 15 bases at J, with 30 bases between.

This chain connects TRBV6-1 to TRBJ2-2; TRBD1 might be the D (5 bases). This CDR3 contains 14 residues. V gave up 6 bases and J gave up 0 bases, with 8 bases separating them. Germline V lookup: CDR1 MNHNS, CDR2 SASEGT. The CDR3 DNA is TGTGCCAGCAGGCGGACACCGAACACCGGGGAGCTGTTTTTT. Protein: CASRRTPNTGELFF.

As for this clone: Germline is not matched at one junction end, which may reflect a read error. V gene TRBV2 combines with J gene TRBJ2-7; tentative D call: TRBD1 (6 bases). Germline V gene sequence: CDR1 SNHLY, CDR2 FYNNEI. The CDR3 is 12 residues long. The CDR3 DNA is TGTGCCAGCAGTGAGGACTTTGGACAGCCGAACTTC. Translation: CASSEDFGQPNF.

The V gene is TRBV7-9, the J gene TRBJ2-7; 8 nucleotides match TRBD1. The CDR3 contains 14 residues. J lost 5 bases, V lost 0 bases, and 3 bases had no gene match. CDR1 and CDR2 from the germline V gene are SEHNR and FQNEAQ (reference sequence). Here the CDR3 reads CASSLADREHEQYF. The CDR3, as DNA: TGTGCCAGCAGCTTAGCGGACAGGGAGCACGAGCAGTACTTC. Together with reference TRBV7-9 and TRBJ2-7, the CDR3 gives the full variable domain: DTGVSQNPRHKITKRGQNVTFRCDPISEHNRLYWYRQTLGQGPEFLTYFQNEAQLEKSRLLSDRFSAERPKGSFSTLEIQRTEQGDSAMYLCASSLADREHEQYFGPGTRLTVT.

The V gene is TRBV10-3, the J gene TRBJ2-2; D is unclear. V was clipped by 7 bases and J by 1 base, with 7 bases between them. Germline V gene lookup returns CDR1 ENHRY and CDR2 SYGVKD. CDR3 length equals 13 residues. CDR3 loop: CAITPGNTGELFF. In nucleotides, the CDR3 is TGTGCCATCACCCCCGGGAACACCGGGGAGCTGTTTTTT.